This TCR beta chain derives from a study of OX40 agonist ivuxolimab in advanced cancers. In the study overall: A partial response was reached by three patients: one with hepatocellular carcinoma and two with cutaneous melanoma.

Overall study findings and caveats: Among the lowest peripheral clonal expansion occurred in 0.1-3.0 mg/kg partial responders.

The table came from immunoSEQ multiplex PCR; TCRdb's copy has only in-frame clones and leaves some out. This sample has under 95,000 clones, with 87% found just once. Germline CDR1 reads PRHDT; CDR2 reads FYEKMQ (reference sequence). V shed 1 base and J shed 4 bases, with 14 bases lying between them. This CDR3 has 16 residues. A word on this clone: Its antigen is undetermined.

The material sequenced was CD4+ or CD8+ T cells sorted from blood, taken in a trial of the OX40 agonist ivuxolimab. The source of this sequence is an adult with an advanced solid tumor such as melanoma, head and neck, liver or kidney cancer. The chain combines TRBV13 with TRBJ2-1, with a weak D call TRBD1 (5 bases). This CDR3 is CASSLDGRGSYNEQFF. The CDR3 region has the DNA TGTGCCAGCAGCTTAGATGGAAGGGGCTCGTACAATGAGCAGTTCTTC. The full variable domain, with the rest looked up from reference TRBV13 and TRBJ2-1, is AAGVIQSPRHLIKEKRETATLKCYPIPRHDTVYWYQQGPGQDPQFLISFYEKMQSDKGSIPDRFSAQQFSDYHSELNMSSLELGDSALYFCASSLDGRGSYNEQFFGPGTRLTVL.